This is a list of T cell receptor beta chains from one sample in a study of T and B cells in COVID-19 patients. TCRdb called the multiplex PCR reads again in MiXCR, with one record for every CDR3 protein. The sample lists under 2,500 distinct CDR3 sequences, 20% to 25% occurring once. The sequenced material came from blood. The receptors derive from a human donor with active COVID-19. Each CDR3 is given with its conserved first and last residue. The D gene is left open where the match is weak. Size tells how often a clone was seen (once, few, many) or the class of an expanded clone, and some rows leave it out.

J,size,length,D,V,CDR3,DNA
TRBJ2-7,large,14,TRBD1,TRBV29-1,CSARSGQGTYEQYF,TGCAGCGCCCGATCGGGACAGGGTACCTACGAGCAGTACTTC
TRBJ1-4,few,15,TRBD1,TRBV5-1,CASSGRTGGDEKLFF,TGCGCCAGCAGCGGCCGGACAGGGGGTGATGAAAAACTGTTTTTT
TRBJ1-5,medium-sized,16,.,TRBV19,CASSGTPRNSNQPQHF,TGTGCCAGTAGCGGGACACCTAGGAATAGCAATCAGCCCCAGCATTTT
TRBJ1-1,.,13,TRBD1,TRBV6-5,CAISWTGPTEAFF,TGTGCCATCAGTTGGACAGGGCCCACTGAAGCTTTCTTT
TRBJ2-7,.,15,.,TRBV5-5,CARSLVSGTADEQYF,TGTGCCAGAAGCTTAGTAAGCGGGACAGCCGACGAGCAGTACTTC
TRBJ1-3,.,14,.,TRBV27,CASSPSSAGNTIYF,TGTGCCAGCAGTCCCAGCAGCGCGGGAAACACCATATATTTT
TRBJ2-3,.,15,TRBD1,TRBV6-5,CASSTGTGSTDTQYF,TGTGCCAGCAGTACAGGGACAGGGAGCACAGATACGCAGTATTTT
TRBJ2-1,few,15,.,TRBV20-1,CSALSPSQGYNEQFF,TGCAGTGCTCTCTCCCCCAGCCAGGGCTACAATGAGCAGTTCTTC
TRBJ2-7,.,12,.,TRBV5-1,CAIPSRIYEQYF,TGCGCCATCCCAAGCCGGATCTACGAGCAGTACTTC
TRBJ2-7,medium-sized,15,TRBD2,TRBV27,CASSSLLAGLYEQYF,TGTGCCAGCAGTTCCCTCCTAGCGGGGTTATACGAGCAGTACTTC
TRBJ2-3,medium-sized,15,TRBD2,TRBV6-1,CASSVIAGPTDTQYF,TGTGCCAGCAGTGTTATAGCGGGACCCACAGATACGCAGTATTTT
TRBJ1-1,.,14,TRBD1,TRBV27,CASSKGQGNTEAFF,TGTGCCAGCAGTAAGGGACAGGGGAACACTGAAGCTTTCTTT
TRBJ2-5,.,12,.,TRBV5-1,CASSPEQETQYF,TGCGCCAGCAGCCCGGAACAAGAGACCCAGTACTTC
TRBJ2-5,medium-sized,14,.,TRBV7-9,CASSSRGGGETQYF,TGTGCCAGCAGCTCCAGAGGGGGGGGGGAGACCCAGTACTTC
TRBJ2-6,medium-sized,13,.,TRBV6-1,CASSGGGANVLTF,TGTGCCAGCAGTGGGGGGGGGGCCAACGTCCTGACTTTC
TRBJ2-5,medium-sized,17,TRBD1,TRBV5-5,CASSPSTGGAVGETQYF,TGTGCCAGCAGCCCCTCGACAGGGGGCGCCGTGGGAGAGACCCAGTACTTC
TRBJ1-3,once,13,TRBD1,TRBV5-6,CATGTGSGNTIYF,TGCGCCACCGGGACAGGCTCTGGAAACACCATATATTTT
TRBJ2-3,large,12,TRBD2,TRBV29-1,CSAGPGGDTQYF,TGCAGCGCCGGTCCGGGAGGAGATACGCAGTATTTT
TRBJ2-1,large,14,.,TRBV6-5,CASSPSSSPTVGFF,TGTGCCAGCAGCCCCTCTTCCAGCCCTACGGTGGGGTTCTTC
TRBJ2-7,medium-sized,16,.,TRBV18,CASSQIGRVSPYEQYF,TGTGCCAGCTCACAAATCGGGCGCGTCAGCCCCTACGAGCAGTACTTC
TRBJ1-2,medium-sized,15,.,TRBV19,CASSPQTGIPYGYTF,TGTGCCAGTAGTCCACAGACGGGGATACCCTATGGCTACACCTTC
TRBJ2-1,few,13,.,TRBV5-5,CASSRDGYNEQFF,TGTGCCAGCAGCCGGGACGGGTACAATGAGCAGTTCTTC
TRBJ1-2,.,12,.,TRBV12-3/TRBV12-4,CASSLEEAGYTF,TGTGCCAGCAGTTTAGAAGAGGCTGGCTACACCTTC
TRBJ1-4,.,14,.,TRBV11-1,CASSLGGTLEKLFF,TGTGCCAGCAGCTTAGGCGGGACCCTTGAAAAACTGTTTTTT
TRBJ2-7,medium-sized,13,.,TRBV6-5,CASSYRDTYEQYF,TGTGCCAGCAGTTACCGGGACACCTACGAGCAGTACTTC
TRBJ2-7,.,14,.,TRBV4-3,CASSQGAGSYEQYF,TGCGCCAGCAGCCAAGGCGCTGGGTCCTACGAGCAGTACTTC
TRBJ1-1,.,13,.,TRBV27,CASGYRVGTEAFF,TGTGCCAGCGGTTACAGGGTCGGGACTGAAGCTTTCTTT
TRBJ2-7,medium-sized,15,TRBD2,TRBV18,CASSPPGLGGYEQYF,TGTGCCAGCTCACCACCGGGACTAGGGGGATACGAGCAGTACTTC
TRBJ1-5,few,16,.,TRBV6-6,CASRPYRAGGNQPQHF,TGTGCCAGTAGGCCTTACAGGGCAGGTGGCAATCAGCCCCAGCATTTT
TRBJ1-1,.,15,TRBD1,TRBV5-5,CASSLAGDRGTEAFF,TGTGCCAGCAGCTTGGCGGGGGACAGGGGCACTGAAGCTTTCTTT
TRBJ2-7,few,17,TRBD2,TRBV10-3,CAISEGTSGRKDYEQYF,TGTGCCATCAGTGAGGGGACTAGCGGGAGAAAGGACTACGAGCAGTACTTC
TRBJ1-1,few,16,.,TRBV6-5,CASSYLITGRGTEAFF,TGTGCCAGCAGTTACCTGATTACAGGGAGAGGCACTGAAGCTTTCTTT
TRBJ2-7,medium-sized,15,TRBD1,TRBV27,CASSLWGTGVYEQYF,TGTGCCAGCAGTTTATGGGGGACAGGGGTTTACGAGCAGTACTTC
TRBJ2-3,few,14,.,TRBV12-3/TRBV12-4,CASREQGSPDTQYF,TGTGCCAGCAGGGAACAGGGTAGTCCAGATACGCAGTATTTT
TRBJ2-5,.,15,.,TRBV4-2,CASSQFTEVGETQYF,TGTGCCAGCAGCCAATTTACGGAAGTCGGGGAGACCCAGTACTTC
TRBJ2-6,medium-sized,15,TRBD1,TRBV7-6,CASSPGGSGANVLTF,TGTGCCAGCAGCCCAGGGGGATCTGGGGCCAACGTCCTGACTTTC
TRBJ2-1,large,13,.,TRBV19,CASSIEGGNEQFF,TGTGCCAGTAGTATAGAGGGAGGCAATGAGCAGTTCTTC
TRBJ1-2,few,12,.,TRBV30,CAAARTARGYTF,TGTGCCGCAGCTCGGACAGCTCGAGGCTACACCTTC
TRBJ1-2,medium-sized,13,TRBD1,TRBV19,CASSRRQGFGYTF,TGTGCCAGTAGTAGACGACAGGGGTTCGGCTACACCTTC
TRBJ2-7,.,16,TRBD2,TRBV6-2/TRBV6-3,CASSSPGTSDSYEQYF,TGTGCCAGCAGTTCCCCCGGGACTAGCGACTCCTACGAGCAGTACTTC
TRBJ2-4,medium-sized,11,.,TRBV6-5,CASSYQYIQYF,TGTGCCAGCAGTTACCAGTACATTCAGTACTTC
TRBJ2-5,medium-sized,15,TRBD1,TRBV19,CASSIRGQGDETQYF,TGTGCCAGTAGTATAAGAGGACAGGGGGACGAGACCCAGTACTTC
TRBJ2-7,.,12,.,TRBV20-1,CSAVGLSYEQYF,TGCAGTGCTGTCGGACTTAGCTACGAGCAGTACTTC
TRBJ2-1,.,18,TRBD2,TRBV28,CASEGGLAGVFGEHEQFF,TGTGCCAGCGAGGGGGGACTAGCGGGAGTATTCGGGGAGCATGAGCAGTTCTTC
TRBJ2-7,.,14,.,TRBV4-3,CASSQGGNGYEQYF,TGCGCCAGCAGCCAGGGGGGCAATGGGTACGAGCAGTACTTC
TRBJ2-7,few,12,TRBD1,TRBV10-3,CAIRDREYEQYF,TGTGCCATCAGGGACAGGGAGTACGAGCAGTACTTC
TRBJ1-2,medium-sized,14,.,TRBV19,CASSHQDRYYGYTF,TGTGCCAGTAGCCACCAGGACAGATACTATGGCTACACCTTC
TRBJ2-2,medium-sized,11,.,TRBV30,CAWTFRRELFF,TGTGCCTGGACCTTCCGCCGGGAGCTGTTTTTT
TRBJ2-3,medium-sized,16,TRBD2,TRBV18,CASSSRATSVSDTQYF,TGTGCCAGCTCTTCCCGCGCGACTAGCGTTTCAGATACGCAGTATTTT
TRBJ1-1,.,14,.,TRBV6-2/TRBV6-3,CASSYSLVNTEAFF,TGTGCCAGCAGTTACTCGCTTGTGAACACTGAAGCTTTCTTT
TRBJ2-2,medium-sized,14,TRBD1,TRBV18,CASSADRGAGELFF,TGTGCCAGCTCAGCGGACAGGGGGGCCGGGGAGCTGTTTTTT
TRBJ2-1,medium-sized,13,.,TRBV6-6,CASSYSPYNEQFF,TGTGCCAGCAGTTACTCGCCCTACAATGAGCAGTTCTTC